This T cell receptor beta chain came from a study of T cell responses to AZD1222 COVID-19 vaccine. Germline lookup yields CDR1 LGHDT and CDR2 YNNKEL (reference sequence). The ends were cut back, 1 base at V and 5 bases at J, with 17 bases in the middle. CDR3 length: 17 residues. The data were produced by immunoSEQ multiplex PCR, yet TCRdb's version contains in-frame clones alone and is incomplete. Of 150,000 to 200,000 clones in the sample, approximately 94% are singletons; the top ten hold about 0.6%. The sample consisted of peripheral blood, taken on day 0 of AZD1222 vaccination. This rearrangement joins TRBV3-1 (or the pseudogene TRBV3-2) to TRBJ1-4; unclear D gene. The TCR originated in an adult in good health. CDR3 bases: TGTGCCAGCAGCCAAGTCCCGTTGATGGGCCGGAATGAAAAACTGTTTTTT. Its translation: CASSQVPLMGRNEKLFF.